This passage covers 27 T cell receptor beta chains from one sample sequenced in a study of T cell responses to AZD1222 COVID-19 vaccine. TCRdb's table, derived via immunoSEQ multiplex PCR, lists solely in-frame clones and lacks some. The sample lists around 110,000 clones; approximately 85% were seen once. The sample was peripheral blood, taken on day 0 of MenACWY control vaccination. Source of these receptors: an adult in good health.

This clone was recorded only once. The chain employs TRBV6-2 or TRBV6-3 and TRBJ2-7; no clear D gene. The CDR3 has 16 residues. Germline V gene sequence: CDR1 MNHEY, CDR2 SVGEGT. The V end lost 2 bases, the J end lost 2 bases, and 16 bases lay between the germline ends. The CDR3 nucleotides are TGTGCCAGCAGTTACAGGCTCGGCTCAGGTACCTACGAGCAGTACTTC. This encodes CASSYRLGSGTYEQYF.

This clone was seen a few times. V is TRBV28 and J is TRBJ1-3; D gene ambiguous. The CDR3 is made up of 12 amino acids. Trimming removed 3 bases from V and 8 bases from J, with 8 bases in between. Germline V gene sequence: CDR1 MDHEN, CDR2 SYDVKM. The CDR3 region is CASSFSRYTIYF. Written as DNA, the CDR3 is TGTGCCAGCAGTTTTTCGAGATACACCATATATTTT.

The genes are TRBV9 and TRBJ2-2; no clear D gene. Germline CDR1 and CDR2: SGDLS and YYNGEE. This CDR3 is 17 amino acids long. V shed 4 bases and J shed 3 bases, with 19 bases lying between them. The DNA for the CDR3 is TGTGCCAGCAGCACGGACCCCGGATGGATCCACACCGGGGAGCTGTTTTTT. It encodes CASSTDPGWIHTGELFF. Full variable domain (missing parts from reference TRBV9 and TRBJ2-2): DSGVTQTPKHLITATGQRVTLRCSPRSGDLSVYWYQQSLDQGLQFLIQYYNGEERAKGNILERFSAQQFPDLHSELNLSSLELGDSALYFCASSTDPGWIHTGELFFGEGSRLTVL.

The chain joins TRBV19 to TRBJ1-5; D call uncertain. The germline CDR1 and CDR2 sequences are LNHDA and SQIVND (reference sequence). Trimming removed 9 bases from V and 3 bases from J, with 18 bases in between. This CDR3 has 15 residues. This chain's CDR3 is CASNTSPMNNQPQHF. The DNA of the CDR3 is TGTGCCAGCAATACAAGTCCTATGAACAATCAGCCCCAGCATTTT.

The chain recombines TRBV4-1 with TRBJ1-6; tentatively, D is TRBD1 (6 bases). Germline V gives CDR1 MGHRA, CDR2 YSYEKL. The length of the CDR3 is 13 residues. Trimming took 3 bases from V and 8 from J, leaving 8 bases between them. CDR3 loop: CASSHPGDSPLHF. The CDR3 nucleotides are TGCGCCAGCAGCCACCCAGGGGATTCACCCCTCCACTTT.

The chain carries TRBV7-2 and TRBJ1-2, with 9 positions matching TRBD1. This CDR3 comprises 16 residues. Germline V CDR1 and CDR2: SGHTA, FQGNSA. V was clipped by 2 bases and J by 5 bases; unmatched bases: 9. The CDR3 DNA reads TGTGCCAGCAGCTTATATCTGCTCGGGACAGGGTATGGCTACACCTTC. Its translation: CASSLYLLGTGYGYTF.

A single count supports this clone. The J gene is TRBJ2-3, the V gene TRBV7-6, with no clear D. The CDR3 covers 13 residues. Germline CDR1 and CDR2: SGHVS and FNYEAQ. The germline V and J ends were trimmed by 1 base and 6 bases, with 8 bases remaining between them. CDR3 loop: CASSLGSLDTQYF. The CDR3 DNA reads as TGTGCCAGCAGCTTAGGCTCCCTGGATACGCAGTATTTT.

V gene TRBV11-3 combines with J gene TRBJ2-3; D ambiguous. CDR3 length equals 14 residues. V dropped 2 bases and J dropped 0 bases, with 6 bases sitting between them. In germline, CDR1 is SGHNT, CDR2 YENEEA. CDR3 residues: CASSLSRSTDTQYF. The CDR3 nucleotides read TGTGCCAGCAGCTTATCCAGGAGCACAGATACGCAGTATTTT.

This clone has only one observation. The chain couples TRBV9 to TRBJ1-2, with 8 bases matching TRBD1. Trimming removed 0 bases from V and 2 bases from J; junction bases left unmatched: 12. The length of the CDR3 is 18 residues. The germline V gene encodes CDR1 SGDLS and CDR2 YYNGEE. The CDR3 DNA sequence: TGTGCCAGCAGCGTAGCTAAGGCAGGGGGCGGGTTGAACTATGGCTACACCTTC. Amino acid sequence: CASSVAKAGGGLNYGYTF. The full variable domain, with the rest looked up from reference TRBV9 and TRBJ1-2, is DSGVTQTPKHLITATGQRVTLRCSPRSGDLSVYWYQQSLDQGLQFLIQYYNGEERAKGNILERFSAQQFPDLHSELNLSSLELGDSALYFCASSVAKAGGGLNYGYTFGSGTRLTVV.

The V gene is TRBV5-5, the J gene TRBJ2-3, with D unclear. This CDR3 has 11 residues. Between the trimmed V and J ends, which lost 4 bases and 5 bases, there was a span of 5 bases. Germline CDR1 is SGHKS and CDR2 is YYEKEE (reference sequence). The CDR3 coding sequence is TGTGCCAGCAGCCGTCGAGATACGCAGTATTTT. Protein product: CASSRRDTQYF.

This chain connects TRBV27 to TRBJ2-3; D is possibly TRBD2 (5 bases). V lost 6 bases to trimming and J lost 0 bases, with 10 bases between them. CDR3 length: 14 amino acids. Germline V lookup: CDR1 MNHEY, CDR2 SMNVEV (reference sequence). CDR3 sequence (DNA): TGTGCCAGCAGGCTAGCCCGTAGCACAGATACGCAGTATTTT. Amino acid sequence: CASRLARSTDTQYF.

The chain combines TRBV5-1 with TRBJ1-3, with a tentative D call TRBD1 (5 bases). Trimming took 0 bases from V and 0 from J, leaving 10 bases between them. Germline-derived CDR1 and CDR2 are SGHRS and YFSETQ. The CDR3 is 16 residues long. CDR3 region: CASSLGDGSSGNTIYF. In DNA, the CDR3 is TGCGCCAGCAGCTTGGGGGACGGAAGCTCTGGAAACACCATATATTTT.

This clone was recorded a few times. The rearrangement links TRBV14 to TRBJ1-1; D gene unclear. The CDR3 has 14 residues. Germline V gene sequence: CDR1 SGHDN, CDR2 FVKESK. V was trimmed by 5 bases and J by 0 bases, leaving 10 bases between them. This CDR3 is CASSKAGMNTEAFF. DNA of the CDR3: TGTGCCAGCAGCAAAGCAGGCATGAACACTGAAGCTTTCTTT.

This sequence joins TRBV30 and TRBJ2-7; TRBD1 is a possible D gene (7 bases). This CDR3 is built from 14 residues. The germline gives CDR1 GTSNPN, CDR2 SVGIG (reference sequence). The V end lost 0 bases, the J end lost 1 base, and 10 bases lay between the germline ends. This chain's CDR3 is CAWSVPGGSYEQYF. CDR3 DNA sequence: TGTGCCTGGAGTGTACCAGGGGGGTCCTACGAGCAGTACTTC. Using reference TRBV30 and TRBJ2-7 for the parts outside the CDR3, the full variable domain is SQTIHQWPATLVQPVGSPLSLECTVEGTSNPNLYWYRQAAGRGLQLLFYSVGIGQISSEVPQNLSASRPQDRQFILSSKKLLLSDSGFYLCAWSVPGGSYEQYFGPGTRLTVT.

The chain carries TRBV2 and TRBJ2-5; TRBD2 matches 8 bases. The CDR3 runs 15 residues. J gave up 4 bases and V 5 bases, and 9 bases lay outside the gene matches. CDR1 SNHLY and CDR2 FYNNEI come from the germline V gene. CDR3 sequence: CASSQTGGAGETQYF. CDR3 nucleotides: TGTGCCAGCAGTCAAACCGGGGGGGCGGGAGAGACCCAGTACTTC.

The chain carries TRBV6-2 or TRBV6-3 and TRBJ2-2; D might be TRBD1 or TRBD2, each matching 5 bases. The length of the CDR3 is 15 residues. With 0 bases removed from V and 1 base from J, the gap between germline ends came to 6 bases. The germline V gene has CDR1 MNHEY and CDR2 SVGEGT. The CDR3 DNA is TGTGCCAGCAGTTACTCTGGGGGGAACACCGGGGAGCTGTTTTTT. It specifies CASSYSGGNTGELFF.

This chain links TRBV7-9 with TRBJ2-7; 9 bases fit TRBD1. Trimming cost V 5 bases and J 1 base; bases outside gene matches: 6. The CDR3 length is 15 residues. From germline, CDR1 is SEHNR and CDR2 FQNEAQ (reference sequence). CDR3: CASSKGQGASYEQYF. CDR3 DNA: TGTGCCAGCAGCAAGGGACAGGGTGCGTCCTACGAGCAGTACTTC.

This clone was picked up one time. The chain combines TRBV20-1 with TRBJ2-7; 10 bases match TRBD2. V lost 6 bases and J lost 2; bases outside the gene matches: 7. The germline gives CDR1 DFQATT, CDR2 SNEGSKA (reference sequence). This CDR3 is built from 14 residues. The CDR3 is CSASTSGDPYEQYF. Written as DNA, the CDR3 is TGCAGTGCGAGTACTAGCGGGGACCCCTACGAGCAGTACTTC.

The gene calls are TRBV27 and TRBJ1-4; 9 nucleotides line up with TRBD1. Germline V lookup: CDR1 MNHEY, CDR2 SMNVEV (reference sequence). The CDR3 is made up of 15 amino acids. With 5 bases clipped from V and 5 bases from J, the junction kept 6 bases outside the gene matches. The CDR3 region has the DNA TGTGCCAGCAGTCATAGAGGACAGGGGAATGAAAAACTGTTTTTT. Its protein product is CASSHRGQGNEKLFF.

This chain uses TRBV19 with TRBJ1-5, with D maybe TRBD1 (6 bases). CDR3 length equals 17 residues. Trimming shortened V by 6 bases and J by 3 bases, and 21 bases separated the two germline ends. The V gene's germline CDR1 is LNHDA and CDR2 SQIVND (reference sequence). The CDR3 bases are TGTGCCAGTAGCCCCACAGGGCCACGAGACTCCAATCAGCCCCAGCATTTT. Encoded protein: CASSPTGPRDSNQPQHF.

The gene calls are TRBV2 and TRBJ2-3; D could derive from TRBD1 or TRBD2 (5 bases each). V was shortened by 8 bases and J by 7 bases, with 22 bases between the two germline ends. The CDR3 length is 15 residues. Germline V gene sequence: CDR1 SNHLY, CDR2 FYNNEI. CDR3 coding DNA: TGTGCCAGCTCGCCCTATACCGGGGCTCGTAATACGCAGTATTTT. Amino acid sequence: CASSPYTGARNTQYF.

The chain employs TRBV7-2 and TRBJ2-5, with D possibly being TRBD1 or TRBD2 (5 bases each). The CDR3 is 15 amino acids. CDR1 is SGHTA, CDR2 FQGNSA, per germline. V was trimmed by 4 bases and J by 3 bases, leaving 15 bases between them. The CDR3 spells CASSSRGWDEETQYF. CDR3 coding DNA: TGTGCCAGCAGCTCTCGGGGCTGGGACGAAGAGACCCAGTACTTC.

For this clone: The same CDR3 can be traced to other DNA sequences in this sample. The V call is TRBV2, the J call TRBJ2-2, with D perhaps given as TRBD1 or TRBD2 (5 bases each). V was clipped by 6 bases and J by 3 bases, with 5 bases between them. The germline V gene encodes CDR1 SNHLY and CDR2 FYNNEI. The length of the CDR3 is 12 residues. CDR3: CASRGDTGELFF. The CDR3 DNA sequence: TGTGCCAGCAGGGGGGACACCGGGGAGCTGTTTTTT.

The chain uses TRBV5-5 and TRBJ2-3; D is uncertain. The CDR3 length is 14 residues. Germline assignment: CDR1 SGHKS and CDR2 YYEKEE (reference sequence). The V gene lost 4 bases and the J gene lost 2 bases, with 11 bases spanning the gap. The CDR3, as DNA: TGTGCCAGCAGCCCCAGCCAGGTCACAGATACGCAGTATTTT. This sequence encodes CASSPSQVTDTQYF.

This rearrangement joins TRBV5-8 to TRBJ1-3; a possible D gene is TRBD1 (6 bases). Looked up from germline, CDR1 is SGHTS and CDR2 is YDEGEE. V shed 6 bases and J shed 0 bases, with 22 bases lying between them. The CDR3 consists of 18 residues. In DNA, the CDR3 is TGTGCCAGCATACTCCCGGGGGCGGTAGAAGGCTCTGGAAACACCATATATTTT. Protein: CASILPGAVEGSGNTIYF.

This chain connects TRBV3-1 (or the pseudogene TRBV3-2) to TRBJ2-3, with 7 bases that match TRBD2. The V gene's germline CDR1 is LGHDT and CDR2 YNNKEL (reference sequence). The ends lost 3 bases at V and 2 bases at J; junction bases unmatched: 11. The CDR3 sequence is 17 residues long. The CDR3 sequence: CASSHVLPGLTTDTQYF. CDR3 coding DNA: TGTGCCAGCAGCCATGTATTACCGGGACTAACCACAGATACGCAGTATTTT.

The chain carries TRBV6-5 and TRBJ1-2; 10 bases fit TRBD1. Losses at the gene ends were 6 bases for V and 4 bases for J; bases not matched to a gene: 5. From germline, CDR1 is MNHEY and CDR2 SVGAGI. This CDR3 has 14 amino acids. The CDR3 region has the DNA TGTGCCAGCAGACCCCGGACAGGGGGCTATGGCTACACCTTC. Its protein is CASRPRTGGYGYTF.